Each of the 26 T cell receptor beta chains below was sequenced from the same sample in a study of identifying expanded T cells in peripheral blood. The data were produced by immunoSEQ multiplex PCR, yet TCRdb's version contains in-frame clones alone and is incomplete. The sample contains about 91,000 clones, about 87% of which appear only once. Source material: blood. The origin of the receptors is a person between 18 and 69 years old in good health.

A few counts support this clone. This chain joins TRBV6-1 and TRBJ2-3; 12 bases fit TRBD2. V lost 7 bases to trimming and J lost 5 bases; unmatched junction nucleotides: 4. Germline CDR1 MNHNS, CDR2 SASEGT. CDR3 length: 14 residues. The DNA of the CDR3 is TGTGCCAGCACCCGACTAGCGGGGGAAGATACGCAGTATTTT. It translates to CASTRLAGEDTQYF.

This clone was seen only a few times. The CDR3: CASSSTGSYGYTF. The DNA of the CDR3 is TGTGCCAGCAGTTCGACAGGGTCTTATGGCTACACCTTC. This chain links TRBV7-2 with TRBJ1-2; 7 positions match TRBD1. CDR1 and CDR2 (germline): SGHTA, FQGNSA. After removal of 6 bases from V and 5 bases from J, the junction contained 6 bases not matched to a gene. The CDR3 spans 13 residues.

The CDR3 loop is CAWSPGEGYGYTF. CDR3 nucleotides: TGTGCCTGGAGTCCAGGGGAAGGCTATGGCTACACCTTC. The genes are TRBV30 and TRBJ1-2; tentative D call: TRBD1 (6 bases). Between the trimmed V and J ends, which lost 2 bases and 4 bases, there was a span of 11 bases. Germline CDR1 reads GTSNPN; CDR2 reads SVGIG (reference sequence). The CDR3 totals 13 residues.

This clone was seen a single time. The chain is built from TRBV6-5 and TRBJ2-5; D unclear. With 2 bases removed from V and 4 bases from J, the gap between germline ends came to 5 bases. The CDR3 has 12 residues. CDR1 is MNHEY and CDR2 is SVGAGI in the germline V gene. This CDR3 is CASSYDRETQYF. The CDR3, as DNA: TGTGCCAGCAGTTACGATCGAGAGACCCAGTACTTC.

The chain carries TRBV5-1 and TRBJ1-2, with D possibly TRBD1 on 5 matching bases. V was pared by 4 bases and J by 2 bases, with 21 bases between. Germline-derived CDR1 and CDR2 are SGHRS and YFSETQ. The CDR3 spans 17 residues. CDR3 in DNA: TGCGCCAGCAGCCCCCGGCCGGGGGGGGAGGGGAACTATGGCTACACCTTC. Protein product: CASSPRPGGEGNYGYTF.

The CDR3 coding sequence is TGCGCCAGCAGCTTAATTGGCGGTTGGGACACAGATACGCAGTATTTT. This gives the protein CASSLIGGWDTDTQYF. This chain joins TRBV5-1 and TRBJ2-3; no reliable D call. Germline V gene sequence: CDR1 SGHRS, CDR2 YFSETQ. V was cut by 2 bases and J by 2 bases, with 15 bases left in between. The CDR3 consists of 16 residues.

This chain links TRBV13 with TRBJ2-7, with a tentative D call TRBD1 (5 bases). The CDR3 consists of 16 residues. V dropped 0 bases and J dropped 3 bases, with 15 bases sitting between them. CDR1 is PRHDT, CDR2 FYEKMQ, per germline (reference sequence). The CDR3 DNA is TGTGCCAGCAGCTTAGGGCAGGGCGGAAATTTCTACGAGCAGTACTTC. It encodes CASSLGQGGNFYEQYF.

The chain is built from TRBV5-4 and TRBJ2-7; 7 bases agree with TRBD1. The CDR3 has 15 residues. In germline, CDR1 is SGHNT, CDR2 YYREEE (reference sequence). Trimming removed 4 bases from V and 0 bases from J; junction bases left unmatched: 7. The CDR3 DNA reads TGTGCCAGCAGCACCCAGACAGGGTCCTCCTACGAGCAGTACTTC. Its protein is CASSTQTGSSYEQYF.

V and J are TRBV6-4 and TRBJ2-2; D is possibly TRBD1 (6 bases). Trimming shortened V by 4 bases and J by 4 bases, and 13 bases separated the two germline ends. The CDR3 spans 15 residues. Germline CDR1 is MRHNA and CDR2 is SNTAGT. The CDR3 region has the DNA TGTGCCAGCAGTGCGGGACAACCCGGCACCGGGGAGCTGTTTTTT. Its protein is CASSAGQPGTGELFF.

This clone has a handful of counts. The chain employs TRBV10-3 and TRBJ1-1; unclear D gene. The CDR3 runs to 15 residues. Trimming took 3 bases from V and 6 from J, leaving 17 bases between them. Germline CDR1 is ENHRY and CDR2 is SYGVKD. The CDR3 nucleotides are TGTGCCATCAGTGATGCCGTACGACTCGACGCTGAAGCTTTCTTT. Amino acids: CAISDAVRLDAEAFF.

The CDR3 reads CASSTSSGPGSEQYF. The CDR3 bases are TGTGCCAGTAGTACCTCTTCCGGGCCCGGGAGCGAGCAGTACTTC. The chain recombines TRBV19 with TRBJ2-7; a possible D gene is TRBD2 (6 bases). The CDR3 loop spans 15 amino acids. V was shortened by 4 bases and J by 6 bases, with 19 bases between the two germline ends. Looked up from germline, CDR1 is LNHDA and CDR2 is SQIVND (reference sequence).

V gene TRBV7-2 combines with J gene TRBJ2-7, with 14 bases fitting TRBD2. Germline CDR1 and CDR2: SGHTA and FQGNSA. This CDR3 spans 16 amino acids. The trim removed 1 base at V and 4 bases at J, leaving 3 bases unmatched. Written as DNA, the CDR3 is TGTGCCAGCAGCTTAGAGGGGACTAGCGGGAGTTACGAGCAGTACTTC. This translates into CASSLEGTSGSYEQYF.

The V gene is TRBV13, the J gene TRBJ1-2, with TRBD1 identical over 12 bases. CDR3 length equals 17 residues. Losses at the gene ends were 4 bases for V and 8 bases for J; bases not matched to a gene: 14. Germline V lookup: CDR1 PRHDT, CDR2 FYEKMQ (reference sequence). CDR3 in amino acids: CASSSRDRGHSMLGYTF. In nucleotides, the CDR3 is TGTGCCAGCAGCTCCCGGGACAGGGGGCATTCTATGCTAGGCTACACCTTC.

The count of this clone is one. This chain links TRBV19 with TRBJ2-4; TRBD2 is a possible D gene (5 bases). Trimming left V 1 base short and J 0 bases short, with 13 bases between. The germline gives CDR1 LNHDA, CDR2 SQIVND (reference sequence). CDR3 length: 17 amino acids. CDR3 in DNA: TGTGCCAGTAGTATAGGAAAAGGGAGACTAGCCAAAAACATTCAGTACTTC. Translation: CASSIGKGRLAKNIQYF. The variable domain in full, completed from reference TRBV19 and TRBJ2-4, reads DGGITQSPKYLFRKEGQNVTLSCEQNLNHDAMYWYRQDPGQGLRLIYYSQIVNDFQKGDIAEGYSVSREKKESFPLTVTSAQKNPTAFYLCASSIGKGRLAKNIQYFGAGTRLSVL.

This chain links TRBV6-1 with TRBJ2-7; D might be TRBD1 or TRBD2, each matching 7 bases. CDR3 length: 14 residues. Germline V gene lookup returns CDR1 MNHNS and CDR2 SASEGT. The V gene lost 5 bases and the J gene lost 3 bases, with 14 bases spanning the gap. The CDR3 region has the DNA TGTGCCAGCAGTTGGAGCGGGACAGTCTACGAGCAGTACTTC. Encoded protein: CASSWSGTVYEQYF.

Note on this clone: The same CDR3 can be traced to other DNA sequences in this sample. The chain is built from TRBV29-1 and TRBJ2-3; 9 bases line up with TRBD2. The CDR3 totals 16 residues. Germline V gene data show CDR1 as SQVTM and CDR2 as ANQGSEA. With 6 bases clipped from V and 4 bases from J, the junction kept 14 bases outside the gene matches. CDR3 amino acids: CSVSKGGTSTPDTQYF. CDR3 nucleotide sequence: TGCAGCGTCTCAAAGGGAGGGACTAGCACCCCAGATACGCAGTATTTT.

The chain recombines TRBV19 with TRBJ2-1; 9 bases map to TRBD2. CDR1 is LNHDA and CDR2 is SQIVND in the germline V gene (reference sequence). J lost 7 bases, V lost 5 bases, and 9 bases had no gene match. CDR3 size: 15 residues. Written as DNA, the CDR3 is TGTGCCAGTAGTCATGGACTAGCGCGGGGGAATGAGCAGTTCTTC. Translation gives CASSHGLARGNEQFF.

CDR3 DNA sequence: TGTGCCAGTAGTATACGGGGGCCCTACAATGAGCAGTTCTTC. This translates into CASSIRGPYNEQFF. V usage is TRBV19 and J usage is TRBJ2-1, with D tentatively TRBD1 or TRBD2 (6 bases each). The CDR3 has 14 residues. CDR1 is LNHDA, CDR2 SQIVND, per germline (reference sequence). Trimming left V 2 bases short and J 2 bases short, with 7 bases between.

V is TRBV5-1 and J is TRBJ2-3; 10 bases fit TRBD2. V lost 0 bases and J lost 5; bases outside the gene matches: 9. CDR1 is SGHRS and CDR2 is YFSETQ in the germline V gene. CDR3 length: 17 residues. CDR3 sequence (DNA): TGCGCCAGCAGCTTGGCCCCCGGGACTAGCGTAATAGATACGCAGTATTTT. Protein sequence: CASSLAPGTSVIDTQYF.

The chain is built from TRBV21-1 and TRBJ1-5. TRBV21-1 is noted as a pseudogene. CDR3 length: 16 amino acids. The CDR3 reads CASSKEGGPSNQPQHF. The CDR3 nucleotides are TGTGCCAGCAGCAAAGAGGGGGGCCCGAGCAATCAGCCCCAGCATTTT.

This chain uses TRBV30 with TRBJ1-1; no clear D gene. V lost 1 base to trimming and J lost 3 bases, with 18 bases between them. This CDR3 has 16 amino acids. Germline CDR1 is GTSNPN and CDR2 is SVGIG (reference sequence). CDR3 region: CAWSEVLPVEDTEAFF. DNA of the CDR3: TGTGCCTGGAGTGAAGTATTGCCCGTAGAGGACACTGAAGCTTTCTTT.

This clone was recorded only once. The V call is TRBV11-2, the J call TRBJ2-7, with a possible D match to TRBD2 (6 bases). With 5 bases removed from V and 5 bases from J, the gap between germline ends came to 13 bases. Germline V gives CDR1 SGHAT, CDR2 FQNNGV. This CDR3 has 13 residues. CDR3 protein: CASSNGTLDEQYF. In DNA, the CDR3 is TGTGCCAGCAGCAACGGGACTCTCGACGAGCAGTACTTC. The whole variable domain, remainder taken from reference TRBV11-2 and TRBJ2-7, is EAGVAQSPRYKIIEKRQSVAFWCNPISGHATLYWYQQILGQGPKLLIQFQNNGVVDDSQLPKDRFSAERLKGVDSTLKIQPAKLEDSAVYLCASSNGTLDEQYFGPGTRLTVT.

The rearrangement uses TRBV4-1 and TRBJ2-2, with TRBD1 matching 11 bases. CDR1 and CDR2 (germline): MGHRA, YSYEKL. V shed 2 bases and J 3 bases; nucleotides not matched to a gene: 2. The CDR3 totals 16 residues. The CDR3 is CASSQSGQGDTGELFF. DNA for the CDR3: TGCGCCAGCAGCCAATCGGGACAGGGGGACACCGGGGAGCTGTTTTTT.

V gene TRBV12-2 combines with J gene TRBJ2-2; the table gives TRBD2 as D, unverified against the DNA. TRBV12-2 is a documented pseudogene. This CDR3 has 16 amino acids. CDR3 sequence (DNA): TGTGCAAGTCGCTTAGCGCTAGGCGGCCGAACCGGGGAGCTGTTTTTT. It specifies CASRLALGGRTGELFF.

The V and J genes are TRBV7-6 and TRBJ2-7, with 14 bases matching TRBD2. V dropped 5 bases and J dropped 7; count of bases not matched to a gene: 4. Germline V gives CDR1 SGHVS, CDR2 FNYEAQ. The CDR3 has 14 amino acids. The CDR3 here is CASSPGLAGDEQYF. The CDR3 nucleotides read TGTGCCAGCAGCCCGGGACTAGCGGGAGATGAGCAGTACTTC.

This chain joins TRBV9 and TRBJ2-3; 8 nucleotides match TRBD2. The CDR3 consists of 16 residues. V lost 4 bases and J lost 0; bases outside the gene matches: 7. The germline V gene has CDR1 SGDLS and CDR2 YYNGEE. The CDR3 DNA is TGTGCCAGCAGCCCTCGGGGGGGCCAAAGCACAGATACGCAGTATTTT. Translated: CASSPRGGQSTDTQYF.